These T cell receptor beta chains were read from a single sample in a study of blood T cell repertoires in COVID-19. Only in-frame clones appear in the TCRdb table, and some are missing; sequencing was by immunoSEQ multiplex PCR. The table shows roughly 210,000 clones, with 80% to 85% occurring only once. Material: peripheral blood. These receptors were collected from an elderly woman with COVID-19, enrolled during active disease. CDR3s include the opening cysteine and the closing phenylalanine or tryptophan. Fields, in order: clone size, V gene, D gene, J gene, CDR3 protein, CDR3 DNA. The D gene is left open where the match is weak. A row's size may be missing; if present it is once, few, many or a size class.

NA	TRBV5-4	TRBD1	TRBJ1-5	CASSPGQGSTGQPQHF	TGTGCCAGCAGCCCGGGACAGGGTTCGACCGGTCAGCCCCAGCATTTT
NA	TRBV19	NA	TRBJ1-2	CASSTRGGEAGGYTF	TGTGCCAGTAGTACCCGTGGGGGCGAGGCTGGCGGCTACACCTTC
NA	TRBV27	NA	TRBJ1-5	CASSTVGGQPQHF	TGTGCCAGCAGTACAGTAGGGGGTCAGCCCCAGCATTTT
NA	TRBV5-4	TRBD2	TRBJ2-2	CASSVDGLAGGRSGELFF	TGTGCCAGCAGCGTCGATGGACTAGCGGGGGGGCGATCCGGGGAGCTGTTTTTT
NA	TRBV30	TRBD1	TRBJ1-2	CAWGRTGGGYTF	TGTGCCTGGGGGAGGACAGGGGGAGGCTACACCTTC
NA	TRBV6-5	NA	TRBJ1-1	CASSYRGEAEAFF	TGTGCCAGCAGTTATCGGGGGGAGGCTGAAGCTTTCTTT
few	TRBV4-1	TRBD2	TRBJ2-5	CASSRGLAGGREETQYF	TGCGCCAGCAGCCGTGGACTAGCGGGGGGGCGGGAGGAGACCCAGTACTTC
few	TRBV5-8	TRBD1	TRBJ2-5	CATPRTGARSQETQYF	TGTGCCACCCCTCGGACAGGGGCCCGGTCTCAAGAGACCCAGTACTTC
NA	TRBV18	NA	TRBJ1-1	CASALIGDTEAFF	TGTGCCAGCGCTCTAATAGGGGACACTGAAGCTTTCTTT
NA	TRBV6-5	NA	TRBJ2-6	CASSFREGANVLTF	TGTGCCAGCAGTTTCCGTGAGGGGGCCAACGTCCTGACTTTC
NA	TRBV12-5	NA	TRBJ2-2	CASQMNTGELFF	TGTGCTAGCCAGATGAACACCGGGGAGCTGTTTTTT
NA	TRBV9	NA	TRBJ1-6	CASSVDSLSPLHF	TGTGCCAGCAGCGTGGACAGCCTATCACCCCTCCACTTT
once	TRBV11-1	TRBD2	TRBJ2-3	CASSLRGGGSTDTQYF	TGTGCCAGCAGCTTACGTGGGGGGGGGAGCACAGATACGCAGTATTTT
NA	TRBV6-6	NA	TRBJ2-7	CASSYSEGYEQYF	TGTGCCAGCAGTTACTCGGAGGGCTACGAGCAGTACTTC
NA	TRBV28	TRBD1	TRBJ1-3	CASSGRGMGYTIYF	TGTGCCAGCAGCGGCAGGGGGATGGGCTACACCATATATTTT
NA	TRBV30	NA	TRBJ2-7	CAWSGGTLLTEQYF	TGTGCCTGGAGTGGGGGGACACTTTTGACCGAGCAGTACTTC
NA	TRBV4-3	NA	TRBJ2-6	CASSQGAVSGANVLTF	TGCGCCAGCAGCCAAGGGGCAGTCTCTGGGGCCAACGTCCTGACTTTC
NA	TRBV18	NA	TRBJ2-2	CASSPPAGGSGELFF	TGTGCCAGCTCACCACCGGCGGGCGGGTCCGGGGAGCTGTTTTTT
NA	TRBV28	NA	TRBJ2-7	CASLSGSYEQYF	TGTGCCAGCCTCAGCGGGTCCTACGAGCAGTACTTC
NA	TRBV7-9	NA	TRBJ1-1	CASSSGGDTEAFF	TGTGCCAGCAGCTCCGGGGGGGACACTGAAGCTTTCTTT
NA	TRBV3-1/TRBV3-2	NA	TRBJ1-2	CASSPSEGEISGYTF	TGTGCCAGCAGCCCGAGCGAGGGAGAAATCAGTGGCTACACCTTC
once	TRBV19	NA	TRBJ1-2	CASSRGSDYGYTF	TGTGCCAGTAGTAGGGGCTCTGACTATGGCTACACCTTC
NA	TRBV12-3/TRBV12-4	NA	TRBJ1-1	CASTRTENTEAFF	TGTGCCAGCACACGGACAGAGAACACTGAAGCTTTCTTT
NA	TRBV28	NA	TRBJ1-6	CASSFQGSNSPLHF	TGTGCCAGCAGTTTTCAGGGGTCTAATTCACCCCTCCACTTT
NA	TRBV5-1	TRBD2	TRBJ2-5	CASSFWTSGGPGQTQYF	TGCGCCAGCAGCTTTTGGACTAGCGGGGGGCCGGGCCAGACCCAGTACTTC
NA	TRBV7-2	NA	TRBJ2-3	CASSMGGAGTDTQYF	TGTGCCAGCAGCATGGGGGGGGCGGGGACAGATACGCAGTATTTT
few	TRBV15	NA	TRBJ2-1	CATSSNPTSGEQFF	TGTGCCACCAGCTCAAACCCGACTAGTGGCGAGCAGTTCTTC
NA	TRBV7-2	TRBD2	TRBJ2-5	CASSLQTSGGRRETQYF	TGTGCCAGCAGCTTACAGACTAGCGGGGGCCGGAGAGAGACCCAGTACTTC
NA	TRBV11-1	TRBD1	TRBJ1-4	CASSQKGQNEKLFF	TGTGCCAGCAGCCAGAAGGGACAGAATGAAAAACTGTTTTTT
few	TRBV2	NA	TRBJ2-2	CASSVTYTGELFF	TGTGCCAGCAGTGTCACTTACACCGGGGAGCTGTTTTTT
NA	TRBV7-7	NA	TRBJ2-1	CASRSQGGEQFF	TGTGCTAGCAGGTCACAGGGAGGGGAGCAGTTCTTC
few	TRBV12-3/TRBV12-4	NA	TRBJ1-5	CASSFAGDQPQHF	TGTGCCAGCAGTTTTGCGGGAGATCAGCCCCAGCATTTT
NA	TRBV25-1	NA	TRBJ1-2	CASSDSGAFNYGYTF	TGTGCCAGCAGTGACTCCGGAGCCTTTAACTATGGCTACACCTTC
NA	TRBV24-1	TRBD2	TRBJ2-1	CATSKRGGDNEQFF	TGTGCCACCAGTAAGCGGGGGGGAGACAATGAGCAGTTCTTC
NA	TRBV28	NA	TRBJ2-4	CASNPGGERNIQYF	TGTGCCAGCAATCCGGGTGGGGAGCGAAACATTCAGTACTTC
NA	TRBV5-1	TRBD1	TRBJ1-1	CASSLGQGMNTEAFF	TGCGCCAGCAGCTTGGGACAGGGGATGAACACTGAAGCTTTCTTT
NA	TRBV5-6	NA	TRBJ2-5	CASSLVAAQTQYF	TGTGCCAGCAGCTTGGTAGCGGCGCAGACCCAGTACTTC
NA	TRBV27	TRBD1	TRBJ2-6	CASRQGSGANVLTF	TGTGCCAGCAGACAGGGGTCTGGGGCCAACGTCCTGACTTTC
once	TRBV2	TRBD2	TRBJ2-1	CASRVTSGGAQGFF	TGTGCCAGCAGGGTGACTAGCGGGGGGGCTCAAGGGTTCTTC
NA	TRBV19	NA	TRBJ1-4	CASSIRSGFGEKLFF	TGTGCCAGTAGTATACGTTCAGGGTTTGGTGAAAAACTGTTTTTT
NA	TRBV7-9	TRBD1	TRBJ2-4	CASSSGQGWNIQYF	TGTGCCAGCAGCTCAGGACAGGGCTGGAACATTCAGTACTTC
NA	TRBV19	TRBD1	TRBJ1-1	CASSPRTGATEAFF	TGTGCCAGTAGTCCCCGGACAGGGGCGACTGAAGCTTTCTTT
once	TRBV5-1	TRBD1	TRBJ1-1	CASRDRGEAFF	TGCGCCAGCAGGGACAGGGGCGAAGCTTTCTTT
NA	TRBV3-1/TRBV3-2	NA	TRBJ1-4	CASSTGVATNEKLFF	TGTGCCAGCAGCACAGGAGTTGCAACTAATGAAAAACTGTTTTTT
NA	TRBV18	NA	TRBJ1-3	CASSPSSGNTIYF	TGTGCCAGCTCTCCGAGCTCTGGAAACACCATATATTTT
NA	TRBV7-8	NA	TRBJ1-3	CASSLGHNTGNTIYF	TGTGCCAGCAGCTTAGGGCATAATACTGGAAACACCATATATTTT
NA	TRBV11-2	TRBD1	TRBJ1-4	CASSLPTGSIKLFF	TGTGCCAGCAGCCTTCCGACAGGGTCGATAAAACTGTTTTTT
few	TRBV7-8	NA	TRBJ1-1	CASSSYGGKNTEAFF	TGTGCCAGCAGCTCATATGGAGGGAAGAACACTGAAGCTTTCTTT
NA	TRBV14	TRBD2	TRBJ2-1	CASSRRGRGGGEQFF	TGTGCCAGCAGCCGAAGAGGGCGGGGGGGCGGTGAGCAGTTCTTC
few	TRBV5-1	TRBD1	TRBJ1-4	CASSPGQGTEKLFF	TGCGCCAGCAGCCCCGGACAGGGGACTGAAAAACTGTTTTTT